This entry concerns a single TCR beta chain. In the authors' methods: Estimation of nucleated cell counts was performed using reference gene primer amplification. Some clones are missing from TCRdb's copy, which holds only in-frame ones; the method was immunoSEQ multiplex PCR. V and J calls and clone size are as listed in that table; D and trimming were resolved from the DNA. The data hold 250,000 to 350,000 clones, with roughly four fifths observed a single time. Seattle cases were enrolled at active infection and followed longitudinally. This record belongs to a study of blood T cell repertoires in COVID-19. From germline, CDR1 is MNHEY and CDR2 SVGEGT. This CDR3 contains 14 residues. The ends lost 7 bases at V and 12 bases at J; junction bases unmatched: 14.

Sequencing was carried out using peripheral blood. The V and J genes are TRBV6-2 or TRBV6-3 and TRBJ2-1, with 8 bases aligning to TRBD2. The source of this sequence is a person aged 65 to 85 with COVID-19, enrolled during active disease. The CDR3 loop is CASTPSGGPLGQFF. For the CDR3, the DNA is TGTGCCAGCACCCCCAGCGGGGGCCCCCTAGGGCAGTTCTTC.